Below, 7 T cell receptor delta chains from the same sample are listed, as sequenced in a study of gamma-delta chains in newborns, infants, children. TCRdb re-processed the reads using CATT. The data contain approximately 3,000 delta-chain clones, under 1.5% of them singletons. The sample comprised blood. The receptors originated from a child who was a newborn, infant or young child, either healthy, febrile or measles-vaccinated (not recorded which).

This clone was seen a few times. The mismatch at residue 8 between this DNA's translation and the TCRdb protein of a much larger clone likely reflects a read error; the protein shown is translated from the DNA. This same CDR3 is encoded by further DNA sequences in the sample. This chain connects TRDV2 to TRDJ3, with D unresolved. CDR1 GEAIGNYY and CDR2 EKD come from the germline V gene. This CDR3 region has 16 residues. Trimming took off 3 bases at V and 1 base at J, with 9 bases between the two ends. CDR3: CACDGGGSWDTRQMFF. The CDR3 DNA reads TGTGCCTGTGACGGCGGAGGATCCTGGGACACCCGACAGATGTTTTTC.

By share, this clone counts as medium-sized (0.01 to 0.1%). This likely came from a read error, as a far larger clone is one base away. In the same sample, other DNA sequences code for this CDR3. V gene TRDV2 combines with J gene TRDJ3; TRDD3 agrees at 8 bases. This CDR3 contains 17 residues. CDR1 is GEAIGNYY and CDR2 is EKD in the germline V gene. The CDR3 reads CACDTWGSSWDTRQMFF. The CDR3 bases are TGTGCCTGCGACACCTGGGGGAGCTCCTGGGACACCCGACAGATGTTTTTC.

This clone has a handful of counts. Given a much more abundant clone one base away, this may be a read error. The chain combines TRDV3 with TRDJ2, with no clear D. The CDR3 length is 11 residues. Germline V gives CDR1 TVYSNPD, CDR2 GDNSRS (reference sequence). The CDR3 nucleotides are TGTGCCTGTTCTGATGGAGCACGACTCTTCTTT. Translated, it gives CACSDGARLFF.

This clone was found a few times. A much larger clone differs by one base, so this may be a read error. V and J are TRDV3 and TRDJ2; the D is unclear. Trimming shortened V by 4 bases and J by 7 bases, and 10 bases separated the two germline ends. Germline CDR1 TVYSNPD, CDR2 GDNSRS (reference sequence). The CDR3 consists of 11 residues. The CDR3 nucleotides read TGTGCCTGTTCTGATGTAGCACAACTCTTCTTT. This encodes CACSDVAQLFF. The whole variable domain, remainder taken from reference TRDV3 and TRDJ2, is CDKVTQSSPDQTVASGSEVVLLCTYDTVYSNPDLFWYRIRPDYSFQFVFYGDNSRSEGADFTQGRFSVKHILTQKAFHLVISPVRTEDSATYYCACSDVAQLFFGKGTQLIVEP.

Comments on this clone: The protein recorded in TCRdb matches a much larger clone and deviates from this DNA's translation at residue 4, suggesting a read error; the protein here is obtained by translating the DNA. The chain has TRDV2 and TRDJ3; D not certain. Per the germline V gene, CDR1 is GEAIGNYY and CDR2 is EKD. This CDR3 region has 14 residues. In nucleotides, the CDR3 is TGTGCCTGTGGCACCGTGGGGGACACCCGACAGATGTTTTTC. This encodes CACGTVGDTRQMFF.

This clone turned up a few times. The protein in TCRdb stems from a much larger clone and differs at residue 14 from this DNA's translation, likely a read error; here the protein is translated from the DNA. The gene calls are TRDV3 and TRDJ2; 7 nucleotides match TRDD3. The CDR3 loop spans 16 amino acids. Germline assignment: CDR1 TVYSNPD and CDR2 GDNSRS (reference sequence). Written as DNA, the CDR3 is TGTGCCTCCAGAGGGGGATGGTTAGCTTTGACAGCACAACCCTTCTTT. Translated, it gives CASRGGWLALTAQPFF.

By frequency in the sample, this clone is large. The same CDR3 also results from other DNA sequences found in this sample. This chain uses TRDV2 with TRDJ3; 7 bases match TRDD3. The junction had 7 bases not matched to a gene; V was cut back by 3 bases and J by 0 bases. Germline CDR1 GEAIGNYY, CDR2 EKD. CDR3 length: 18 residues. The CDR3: CACDSWGPRSWDTRQMFF. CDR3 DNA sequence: TGTGCCTGTGACTCCTGGGGGCCCCGCTCCTGGGACACCCGACAGATGTTTTTC.